The rows below give T cell receptor beta chains drawn from one sample of a study of T cell responses to AZD1222 COVID-19 vaccine. The assay was immunoSEQ multiplex PCR, and TCRdb's table has in-frame clones only and misses some. Of about 140,000 clones listed, nearly 95% are singletons. The sample consisted of peripheral blood, taken on day 0 of AZD1222 vaccination. These receptors all come from an adult in good health. Both conserved end residues are part of each CDR3. D genes are given only for firm matches. Size is stated for part of the rows, as once, few or many counts, or as a class when the clone is expanded.

TRBJ2-4	.	TRBV10-3	TRBD1	CAISESLGQGAGWNF	TGTGCCATCAGTGAGTCTCTGGGACAGGGGGCTGGATGGAACTTC
TRBJ2-7	few	TRBV7-9	TRBD2	CASSLSGAAYEQYF	TGTGCCAGCAGCTTAAGCGGGGCCGCCTACGAGCAGTACTTC
TRBJ2-1	once	TRBV9	.	CASSRERLAGQFF	TGTGCCAGCTCGAGGGAAAGGCTGGCGGGGCAGTTCTTC
TRBJ1-5	.	TRBV12-3/TRBV12-4	.	CASSWEDQPQHF	TGTGCCAGCAGTTGGGAAGATCAGCCCCAGCATTTT
TRBJ2-3	.	TRBV15	TRBD2	CATSFEGGLADTDTQYF	TGTGCCACCAGCTTTGAGGGGGGACTAGCAGACACAGATACGCAGTATTTT
TRBJ1-1	.	TRBV6-5	.	CATGGGGVTEAFF	TGTGCCACGGGAGGGGGAGGAGTAACTGAAGCTTTCTTT
TRBJ2-3	.	TRBV5-4	.	CASSPGTDTQYF	TGTGCCAGCAGTCCGGGTACAGATACGCAGTATTTT
TRBJ1-6	.	TRBV5-4	TRBD1	CASSSPTGGFSPLHF	TGTGCCAGCAGCTCACCGACAGGGGGTTTTTCACCCCTCCACTTT
TRBJ2-1	.	TRBV10-3	.	CAISERESGSYNEQFF	TGTGCCATCAGTGAGCGGGAGAGCGGGTCCTACAATGAGCAGTTCTTC
TRBJ1-1	.	TRBV7-3	.	CASGGGTGTEAFF	TGTGCCAGCGGGGGAGGGACTGGAACTGAAGCTTTCTTT
TRBJ2-5	.	TRBV13	TRBD2	CASSTLAGGAETQYF	TGTGCCAGCAGCACACTAGCGGGGGGCGCAGAGACCCAGTACTTC
TRBJ2-3	.	TRBV9	.	CASSTQGSLSTDTQYF	TGTGCCAGCAGCACGCAGGGGAGTTTGAGCACAGATACGCAGTATTTT
TRBJ2-1	.	TRBV28	TRBD1	CASRQGQGTYNEQFF	TGTGCCAGCAGGCAGGGACAGGGGACATACAATGAGCAGTTCTTC
TRBJ2-2	.	TRBV7-9	.	CASSDSTGELFF	TGTGCCAGCAGCGACAGTACCGGGGAGCTGTTTTTT
TRBJ2-3	.	TRBV5-1	TRBD2	CASSPGLAGPSTDTQYF	TGCGCCAGCAGCCCCGGACTAGCGGGTCCTAGCACAGATACGCAGTATTTT
TRBJ1-2	.	TRBV19	TRBD1	CASRDTGDLYGYTF	TGTGCCAGTAGGGATACAGGGGACCTCTATGGCTACACCTTC
TRBJ1-5	.	TRBV6-1	.	CASSALGGVGNQPQHF	TGTGCCAGCAGTGCCCTAGGCGGGGTAGGCAATCAGCCCCAGCATTTT
TRBJ1-1	.	TRBV7-2	TRBD1	CASSLIGDRNLIF	TGTGCCAGCAGCTTAATAGGGGACAGAAACCTAATCTTT
TRBJ2-5	.	TRBV7-6	TRBD1	CASSMDRGETQYF	TGTGCCAGCAGCATGGACAGGGGAGAGACCCAGTACTTC
TRBJ1-3	.	TRBV9	.	CASSVAPDMGNTIYF	TGTGCCAGCAGCGTGGCCCCGGACATGGGAAACACCATATATTTT
TRBJ1-6	.	TRBV30	.	CAWSPGRGISSYNSPLHF	TGTGCCTGGAGTCCCGGACGTGGGATCAGCTCCTATAATTCACCCCTCCACTTT
TRBJ2-1	.	TRBV2	TRBD1	CASERDRFNTYNEQFF	TGTGCCAGCGAGAGGGACAGGTTCAATACCTACAATGAGCAGTTCTTC
TRBJ2-3	.	TRBV7-6	TRBD2	CASSLMTSGSTDTQYF	TGTGCCAGCAGCTTGATGACTAGCGGAAGCACAGATACGCAGTATTTT
TRBJ1-2	.	TRBV4-2	.	CASSQVGDRYGYTF	TGTGCCAGCAGCCAAGTAGGCGACCGCTATGGCTACACCTTC